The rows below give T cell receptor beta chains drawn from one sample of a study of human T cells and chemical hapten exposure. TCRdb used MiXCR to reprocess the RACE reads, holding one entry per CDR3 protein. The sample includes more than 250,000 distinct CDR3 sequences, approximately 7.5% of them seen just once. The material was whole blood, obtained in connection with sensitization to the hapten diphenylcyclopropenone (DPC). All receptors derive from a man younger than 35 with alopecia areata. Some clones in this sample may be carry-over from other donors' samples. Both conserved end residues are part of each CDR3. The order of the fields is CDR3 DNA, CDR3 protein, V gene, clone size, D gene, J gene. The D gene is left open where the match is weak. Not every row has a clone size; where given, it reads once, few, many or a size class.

TGTGCCAGCAGCCAACCGGGGGCTAGCAATCAGCCCCAGCATTTT CASSQPGASNQPQHF TRBV4-2 many . TRBJ1-5
TGTGCCAGCAGCCAAGATAGGGGCTCCTATGGCTACACCTTC CASSQDRGSYGYTF TRBV3-1 . . TRBJ1-2
TGCAGCGGCGGCCGCAGAGACCAAGAGACCCAGTACTTC CSGGRRDQETQYF TRBV29-1 few . TRBJ2-5
TGTGCCAGCAGACAGGTTACTGAAGCTTTCTTT CASRQVTEAFF TRBV7-9 . . TRBJ1-1
TGCGCAAGCAGCCACGAGTATCACTATAATTCACCCCTCCACTTT CASSHEYHYNSPLHF TRBV4-3 . . TRBJ1-6
TGTGCCATCAGTGAAGTACAGGGGATCTCTGAAGCTTTCTTT CAISEVQGISEAFF TRBV10-3 . TRBD1 TRBJ1-1
TGTGCCAGCAGCCCCCAGGGGGGGGGTCTGGGGAACACTGAAGCTTTCTTT CASSPQGGGLGNTEAFF TRBV9 few TRBD1 TRBJ1-1
TGCAGCGCCGGGACAGTGAACACTGAAGCTTTCTTT CSAGTVNTEAFF TRBV29-1 . TRBD1 TRBJ1-1
TGTGTCAGCAGCCCGAGGGGTGAGCAGTTCTTC CVSSPRGEQFF TRBV7-2 few . TRBJ2-1
TGTGCCACCAGTGATTTGACGGAGTCCAGCGGGAAACTGTTTTTT CATSDLTESSGKLFF TRBV24-1 . . TRBJ1-4
TGCGCCAGCCGGGCCCAGGGGCGACCTTACAATGAGCAGTTCTTC CASRAQGRPYNEQFF TRBV10-2 few . TRBJ2-1
TGCAGTGCTAGAGATAATATTGGCGGGGATGTCTACAATGAGCAGTTCTTC CSARDNIGGDVYNEQFF TRBV20-1 few . TRBJ2-1
TGCAGCGTCGCGCCGGGACAAGGCACCGGGGAGCTGTTTTTT CSVAPGQGTGELFF TRBV29-1 few . TRBJ2-2
TGCGCCAGCAACCCTAGACAGGTTGTTTCACAAGAGACCCAGTACTTC CASNPRQVVSQETQYF TRBV5-1 few . TRBJ2-5
TGCAGTGCTAGAGAGATGGGGGACGAATGGCCCCAGCATTTT CSAREMGDEWPQHF TRBV20-1 few . TRBJ1-5
TGCAGCGCAGACGGGGCCACAGGATCCAATGAGCAGTTCTTC CSADGATGSNEQFF TRBV29-1 few . TRBJ2-1
TGTGCCAGCAGAGGGACAGAGCGCTATGGCTACACCTTC CASRGTERYGYTF TRBV9 few TRBD1 TRBJ1-2
TGTGCCAGCGCCGCGGGATCAATAAATGATCAGCCCCAGCATTTT CASAAGSINDQPQHF TRBV6-1 few . TRBJ1-5
TGTGCCAGCACCCTCCCCACAGGGGGACCCACTGGGGCCAACGTCCTGACTTTC CASTLPTGGPTGANVLTF TRBV6-2/TRBV6-3 . TRBD1 TRBJ2-6
TGTGCCAGTCCACAAGAGACCCAGTACTTC CASPQETQYF TRBV27 few . TRBJ2-5
TGTGCCCGCTCCGGGACAGGGCGCACTGAAGCTTTCTTT CARSGTGRTEAFF TRBV21-1 . . TRBJ1-1